This T cell receptor (beta chain) was sequenced during a study of T cells in Graves' hyperthyroidism and ophthalmopathy. This clonotype occurred many times. The source material, RNA transcripts, was used to amplify TCR beta CDR3 regions. TCR CDR3 underwent first-round RT-PCR with the HTBI primer set. In TCRdb, the multiplex PCR reads were re-called with MiXCR into one record per CDR3 protein. Of under 400,000 distinct CDR3 sequences in the sample, about 15% were seen once. The V gene lost 1 base and the J gene lost 1 base, with 14 bases spanning the gap. CDR3 length equals 16 residues. Germline lookup yields CDR1 LGHDT and CDR2 YNNKEL (reference sequence).

This TCR was recovered from a woman aged 55-70 years with Graves' ophthalmopathy. Sequenced sample: blood. The rearrangement joins TRBV3-1 to TRBJ2-7; D remains unclear. The CDR3 nucleotides read TGTGCCAGCAGCCAAGGGGTTGGTAGTTTATCCTACGAGCAGTACTTC. Translation: CASSQGVGSLSYEQYF.